This T cell receptor (beta chain) came from a study of blood T cell repertoires in COVID-19. Cohorts were assigned according to the clinical history that participants reported. Donors of Cohort 3 who recovered were those that had two negative PCRs, clearance, or symptom resolution. Original processing methods: Counts of nucleated cells, estimated from reference gene primer amplification, were obtained. Profiled with immunoSEQ multiplex PCR; TCRdb holds only in-frame clones, not every one. Clone size and V and J calls were adopted from that table, with D and trimming inferred from the DNA. The profile shows more than 250,000 clones, roughly 86% of them singletons. The CDR3 extends over 16 amino acids. CDR1 is SGDLS, CDR2 YYNGEE, per germline. Trimming left V 3 bases short and J 1 base short, with 13 bases between.

V and J are TRBV9 and TRBJ1-4; a possible D gene is TRBD1 (5 bases). This clonotype originated in a woman under 30 who had recovered from COVID-19. The sequencing input was PBMCs or T cells enriched from blood (not recorded which). Written as DNA, the CDR3 is TGTGCCAGCAGCGACCAAACAGGTCTAACTAATGAAAAACTGTTTTTT. Its protein product is CASSDQTGLTNEKLFF.